This T cell receptor beta chain was profiled in a study of cytomegalovirus exposure and HLA in healthy donors. At the level of the study: One earlier analysis, a look at roughly 170 million T cells, found around 110 million unique TCR beta sequences. The study's early data release held about 77 million unique TCRs from HLA-typed donors.

With 60 Vbeta and 13 Jbeta primers, the PCR was carried out. Clones were read by immunoSEQ multiplex PCR, and TCRdb kept only the in-frame ones, dropping some. The profile shows over 100,000 clones, about 8.5% of them singletons. The material sequenced was PBMCs. This sequence was found in a man aged 35 to 55 in good health and CMV-seronegative.

The CDR3 DNA sequence: TGCGCCAGCAGCCACCCCGGGAGGACGACTTACAATGAGCAGTTCTTC. Protein sequence: CASSHPGRTTYNEQFF. This chain connects TRBV4-1 to TRBJ2-1; 7 nucleotides match TRBD2. CDR3 length: 16 residues. V trimming: 3 bases; J trimming: 4 bases; junction bases outside the gene matches: 9. Germline CDR1 and CDR2: MGHRA and YSYEKL.